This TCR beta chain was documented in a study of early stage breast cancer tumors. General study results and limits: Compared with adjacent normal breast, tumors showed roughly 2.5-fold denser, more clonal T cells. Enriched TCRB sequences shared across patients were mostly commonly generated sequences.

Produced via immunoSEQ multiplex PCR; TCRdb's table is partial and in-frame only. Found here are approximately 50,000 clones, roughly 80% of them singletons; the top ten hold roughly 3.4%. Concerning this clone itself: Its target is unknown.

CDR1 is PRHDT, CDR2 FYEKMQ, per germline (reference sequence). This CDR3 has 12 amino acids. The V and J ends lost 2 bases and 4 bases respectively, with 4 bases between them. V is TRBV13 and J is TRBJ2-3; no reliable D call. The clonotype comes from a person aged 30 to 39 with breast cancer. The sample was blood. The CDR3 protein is CASSLRPDTQYF. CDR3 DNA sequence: TGTGCCAGCAGCTTACGGCCAGATACGCAGTATTTT.